A single sample is the source of the 8 T cell receptor beta chains below, sequenced in a study of immune heterogeneity within non-small cell lung tumors. Amplification of the TCR beta CDR3 was achieved through multiplex PCR with 32 V and 13 J primers. TCRdb ran MiXCR on the multiplex PCR reads and lists one entry per CDR3 protein. The table lists 20,000 or so distinct CDR3 sequences, 25% to 35% of them singletons. Template input, which was bulk tumor genomic DNA, totaled roughly 590 ng per sample. During surgery, several far-apart biopsies were obtained from every primary tumor. The cohort was untreated, with newly diagnosed non-small cell lung cancer undergoing curative surgery. The sample taken for sequencing was lung tumor tissue. All receptors derive from a man between 40 and 49 years old with non-small cell lung cancer.

A few counts support this clonotype. V and J are TRBV29-1 and TRBJ1-1; TRBD1 is a possible D gene (6 bases). Germline assignment: CDR1 SQVTM and CDR2 ANQGSEA. The CDR3 sequence is 12 residues long. Trimming took 6 bases from V and 5 from J, leaving 13 bases between them. The CDR3 loop is CSVNRERTEAFF. The CDR3 nucleotides read TGCAGCGTGAACAGGGAGAGGACTGAAGCTTTCTTT.

This clonotype was observed many times. The rearrangement links TRBV6-1 to TRBJ1-1; 7 bases map to TRBD1. CDR1 and CDR2 from the germline V gene are MNHNS and SASEGT. The CDR3 covers 14 residues. With V trimmed by 8 bases and J by 1 base, 7 bases remained unmatched. The DNA of the CDR3 is TGTGCCAGCCAGCGGGGACAGCGGAACACTGAAGCTTTCTTT. This translates into CASQRGQRNTEAFF.

The chain carries TRBV4-1 and TRBJ2-6; 7 bases agree with TRBD1. Germline values: CDR1 MGHRA, CDR2 YSYEKL. The trim removed 0 bases at V and 0 bases at J, leaving 5 bases unmatched. The CDR3 length is 18 residues. CDR3 sequence reads: CASSQDQGGRSGANVLTF. The CDR3 DNA follows: TGCGCCAGCAGCCAAGATCAAGGGGGCCGCTCTGGGGCCAACGTCCTGACTTTC.

The table lists this clonotype with a few counts. V and J are TRBV4-2 and TRBJ2-7, with 8 bases fitting TRBD2. J was trimmed by 4 bases and V by 0 bases; bases with no gene match: 8. This CDR3 spans 16 amino acids. Germline CDR1 reads LGHNA; CDR2 reads YNFKEQ. The CDR3 reads CASSQDEGLGGYEQYF. The CDR3 DNA sequence: TGTGCCAGCAGCCAAGATGAGGGACTAGGGGGATACGAGCAGTACTTC.

This clonotype was picked up many times. The genes are TRBV11-3 and TRBJ2-1; TRBD1 agrees at 7 bases. Trimming cost V 1 base and J 9 bases; bases outside gene matches: 6. This CDR3 has 14 amino acids. Germline V gene lookup returns CDR1 SGHNT and CDR2 YENEEA. CDR3 region: CASSLGSQGTEQFF. CDR3 sequence (DNA): TGTGCCAGCAGCTTAGGGTCACAGGGGACTGAGCAGTTCTTC. Full variable domain (outside the CDR3, taken from reference TRBV11-3 and TRBJ2-1): EAGVVQSPRYKIIEKKQPVAFWCNPISGHNTLYWYLQNLGQGPELLIRYENEEAVDDSQLPKDRFSAERLKGVDSTLKIQPAELGDSAVYLCASSLGSQGTEQFFGPGTRLTVL.

With respect to this clonotype: This may arise from a read error, as a much more abundant clone is one base away. J is TRBJ2-1 and V is TRBV6-2 or TRBV6-3; 8 positions agree with TRBD2. The CDR3 totals 15 residues. The germline V gene has CDR1 MNHEY and CDR2 SVGEGT. The CDR3 region is CASRLRTSPYNVQFF. The CDR3 bases are TGTGCCAGCAGACTTCGGACTAGCCCGTACAATGTGCAGTTCTTC.

This clonotype has a count of ten or more. The chain links TRBV5-1 to TRBJ2-2, with D hard to call. The V gene's germline CDR1 is SGHRS and CDR2 YFSETQ. V shed 4 bases and J shed 0 bases, with 10 bases lying between them. The CDR3 totals 15 residues. CDR3 sequence: CASSLDGSNTGELFF. The CDR3 DNA reads as TGCGCCAGCAGCCTGGACGGATCGAACACCGGGGAGCTGTTTTTT.

In this sample, this clonotype turned up a few times. J is TRBJ2-3 and V is TRBV20-1; 10 bases are a match to TRBD2. This CDR3 comprises 19 residues. The V and J ends lost 1 base and 6 bases, in that order; junction bases with no gene match: 19. Germline V gene lookup returns CDR1 DFQATT and CDR2 SNEGSKA (reference sequence). The CDR3 nucleotides read TGCAGTGCTAGAGTCCGAGGTAGCGGGAGGATGGTAGGAACGGATACGCAGTATTTT. The encoded protein is CSARVRGSGRMVGTDTQYF.